This T cell receptor (beta chain) is drawn from a study of technical replicates of blood from a handful of donors. This CDR3 has 16 amino acids. J lost 2 bases, V lost 2 bases, and 3 bases had no gene match. Germline CDR1 reads SGHTA; CDR2 reads FQGTGA. Assay: immunoSEQ multiplex PCR; the TCRdb copy retains only in-frame clones and omits some. This table has some 60,000 clones, around 87% appearing once. The sequence came from a human donor in good health. Some clones in this sample may be carry-over from other donors' samples. Sequencing input: PBMCs. The V call is TRBV7-3, the J call TRBJ2-2, with 9 bases that match TRBD2. The CDR3 region is CASSLVAGANTGELFF. DNA for the CDR3: TGTGCCAGCAGCTTAGTAGCGGGGGCTAACACCGGGGAGCTGTTTTTT. Full variable domain (rest looked up from reference TRBV7-3 and TRBJ2-2): GAGVSQTPSNKVTEKGKYVELRCDPISGHTALYWYRQSLGQGPEFLIYFQGTGAADDSGLPNDRFFAVRPEGSVSTLKIQRTERGDSAVYLCASSLVAGANTGELFFGEGSRLTVL.